This is a list of T cell receptor beta chains from one sample in a study of T cells after somatic rescue of genetic block. Sequencing used immunoSEQ multiplex PCR; TCRdb keeps in-frame clones, though not all of them. The sample yields tens of thousands of clones, around 96% seen once. What was sequenced was peripheral blood mononuclear cells (PBMCs). The receptors were sampled from a child less than two years old. Both conserved end residues are part of each CDR3. The order of the fields is J gene, V gene, clone size, D gene, CDR3 DNA, CDR3 protein. The D gene is left open where the match is weak. Not every row has a clone size; where given, it reads once, few, many or a size class.

j_call: TRBJ1-5; v_call: TRBV30; clone_size: .; d_call: .; cdr3_nt: TGTGCCTGGAGTGTAGGAAGGGATCAGCCCCAGCATTTT; cdr3_aa: CAWSVGRDQPQHF
j_call: TRBJ1-5; v_call: TRBV7-8; clone_size: .; d_call: .; cdr3_nt: TGTGCCAGCGGACAATATAGCAATCAGCCCCAGCATTTT; cdr3_aa: CASGQYSNQPQHF
j_call: TRBJ2-5; v_call: TRBV2; clone_size: .; d_call: TRBD1; cdr3_nt: TGTGCCAGCAGTACCGACAGGGGCCAAGAGACCCAGTACTTC; cdr3_aa: CASSTDRGQETQYF
j_call: TRBJ2-6; v_call: TRBV30; clone_size: .; d_call: .; cdr3_nt: TGTGCCTGGAGTGTAAAGAGTATATGGGGGGCGAACTCTGGGGCCAACGTCCTGACTTTC; cdr3_aa: CAWSVKSIWGANSGANVLTF
j_call: TRBJ2-5; v_call: TRBV7-2; clone_size: .; d_call: TRBD1; cdr3_nt: TGTGCCAGCAGCTTAGGACAGGGCGGGCGAGAGACCCAGTACTTC; cdr3_aa: CASSLGQGGRETQYF
j_call: TRBJ2-1; v_call: TRBV6-5; clone_size: .; d_call: .; cdr3_nt: TGTGCCAGCAGTTACAGCGGGCCGTACAATGAGCAGTTCTTC; cdr3_aa: CASSYSGPYNEQFF
j_call: TRBJ2-7; v_call: TRBV6-1; clone_size: .; d_call: TRBD2; cdr3_nt: TGTGCCAGCAGTGAGGCCGGGGTAGCGGGATTGTACGAGCAGTACTTC; cdr3_aa: CASSEAGVAGLYEQYF
j_call: TRBJ2-7; v_call: TRBV27; clone_size: .; d_call: .; cdr3_nt: TGTGCCAGCAGTACCCTCAACCCCTACGAGCAGTACTTC; cdr3_aa: CASSTLNPYEQYF
j_call: TRBJ2-4; v_call: TRBV4-2; clone_size: .; d_call: TRBD2; cdr3_nt: TGTGCCAGCAGCCCAAGACTAGCGGCCAAAAACATTCAGTACTTC; cdr3_aa: CASSPRLAAKNIQYF
j_call: TRBJ1-1; v_call: TRBV30; clone_size: .; d_call: .; cdr3_nt: TGTGCCTGGAGTGTAACGAACACTGAAGCTTTCTTT; cdr3_aa: CAWSVTNTEAFF
j_call: TRBJ1-1; v_call: TRBV28; clone_size: .; d_call: .; cdr3_nt: TGTGCCAGCAGTCGGACAATTGCTTTCTTT; cdr3_aa: CASSRTIAFF
j_call: TRBJ2-3; v_call: TRBV10-2; clone_size: .; d_call: .; cdr3_nt: TGCGCCAGCAGGGGGGCCGGCACAGATACGCAGTATTTT; cdr3_aa: CASRGAGTDTQYF
j_call: TRBJ2-3; v_call: TRBV5-6; clone_size: .; d_call: .; cdr3_nt: TGTGCCAGCAGCTTGGGGGACTGGCAGTATTTT; cdr3_aa: CASSLGDWQYF
j_call: TRBJ2-7; v_call: TRBV5-6; clone_size: .; d_call: .; cdr3_nt: TGTGCCAGCAGCTTGTTTCCTTCCTACGAGCAGTACTTC; cdr3_aa: CASSLFPSYEQYF
j_call: TRBJ1-2; v_call: TRBV28; clone_size: .; d_call: .; cdr3_nt: TGTGCCAGCAGTTTACGCCGCGAAGCTAACTATGGCTACACCTTC; cdr3_aa: CASSLRREANYGYTF
j_call: TRBJ2-2; v_call: TRBV19; clone_size: .; d_call: .; cdr3_nt: TGTGCCAGTAGGACAGGACCAGGGGAGCTGTTTTTT; cdr3_aa: CASRTGPGELFF
j_call: TRBJ2-1; v_call: TRBV27; clone_size: .; d_call: TRBD2; cdr3_nt: TGTGCCAGCAGACCCGGGACTAGCGGGCCCAATGAGCAGTTCTTC; cdr3_aa: CASRPGTSGPNEQFF
j_call: TRBJ2-5; v_call: TRBV7-2; clone_size: .; d_call: .; cdr3_nt: TGTGCCAGCAGCTTAAGGGTGACCCAGTACTTC; cdr3_aa: CASSLRVTQYF
j_call: TRBJ2-3; v_call: TRBV7-6; clone_size: .; d_call: TRBD2; cdr3_nt: TGTGCCAGCAGCTTAGGGGGCTTAGCGGGAGTAGTGGATACGCAGTATTTT; cdr3_aa: CASSLGGLAGVVDTQYF
j_call: TRBJ2-2; v_call: TRBV7-6; clone_size: .; d_call: .; cdr3_nt: TGTGCCAGCAGCCACTGGGGGGAGAGCACCGGGGAGCTGTTTTTT; cdr3_aa: CASSHWGESTGELFF
j_call: TRBJ2-3; v_call: TRBV6-1; clone_size: .; d_call: .; cdr3_nt: TGTGCCAGCAGCCCACGTTTCGCTAGCACAGATACGCAGTATTTT; cdr3_aa: CASSPRFASTDTQYF
j_call: TRBJ2-3; v_call: TRBV5-4; clone_size: .; d_call: .; cdr3_nt: TGTGCCAGCAGCCTGGAAGGAACTAGCACAGATACGCAGTATTTT; cdr3_aa: CASSLEGTSTDTQYF
j_call: TRBJ2-1; v_call: TRBV7-9; clone_size: .; d_call: TRBD2; cdr3_nt: TGTGCCAGCAGCCCCCCTGGGGTAGCGGGAGACGAGCAGTTCTTC; cdr3_aa: CASSPPGVAGDEQFF
j_call: TRBJ2-7; v_call: TRBV5-1; clone_size: .; d_call: TRBD2; cdr3_nt: TGCGCCAGCACCGATCTAGCGGGCAACTACGAGCAGTACTTC; cdr3_aa: CASTDLAGNYEQYF
j_call: TRBJ1-5; v_call: TRBV4-1; clone_size: .; d_call: TRBD1; cdr3_nt: TGCGCCAGCAGCCAAGAAGGGACAGGGGGCAATCAGCCCCAGCATTTT; cdr3_aa: CASSQEGTGGNQPQHF
j_call: TRBJ1-5; v_call: TRBV27; clone_size: .; d_call: TRBD1; cdr3_nt: TGTGCCAGCAGTGACTCAGGGGGAAAGAGGAATCAGCCCCAGCATTTT; cdr3_aa: CASSDSGGKRNQPQHF
j_call: TRBJ2-3; v_call: TRBV27; clone_size: .; d_call: .; cdr3_nt: TGTGCCAGCAGTTCTTACCCCAAGACAGGAGCTAGCACAGATACGCAGTATTTT; cdr3_aa: CASSSYPKTGASTDTQYF
j_call: TRBJ2-1; v_call: TRBV7-2; clone_size: once; d_call: .; cdr3_nt: TGTGCCAGCAGCACGCCACAGCGGAGACTACGCAATGAGCAGTTCTTC; cdr3_aa: CASSTPQRRLRNEQFF
j_call: TRBJ2-7; v_call: TRBV29-1; clone_size: .; d_call: .; cdr3_nt: TGCAGCGTTGTTGGCAGGGCCTACGAGCAGTACTTC; cdr3_aa: CSVVGRAYEQYF
j_call: TRBJ2-7; v_call: TRBV11-2; clone_size: .; d_call: .; cdr3_nt: TGTGCCAGCAGCCACAGGGCCTACGAGCAGTACTTC; cdr3_aa: CASSHRAYEQYF
j_call: TRBJ2-4; v_call: TRBV4-2; clone_size: .; d_call: TRBD2; cdr3_nt: TGTGCCAGCAGCCAAGATCGGGGGGAAGGCAAAAACATTCAGTACTTC; cdr3_aa: CASSQDRGEGKNIQYF
j_call: TRBJ2-3; v_call: TRBV13; clone_size: .; d_call: TRBD1; cdr3_nt: TGTGCCAGCAGCTTTGGACAGGGCACAGATACGCAGTATTTT; cdr3_aa: CASSFGQGTDTQYF
j_call: TRBJ2-2; v_call: TRBV4-2; clone_size: .; d_call: .; cdr3_nt: TGTGCCAGCAGCCAAGTGGGGGGGAACACCGGGGAGCTGTTTTTT; cdr3_aa: CASSQVGGNTGELFF
j_call: TRBJ2-1; v_call: TRBV28; clone_size: once; d_call: .; cdr3_nt: TGTGCCAGCACCGAAAGGAGGGGCTACAATGAGCAGTTCTTC; cdr3_aa: CASTERRGYNEQFF
j_call: TRBJ2-3; v_call: TRBV5-4; clone_size: .; d_call: TRBD2; cdr3_nt: TGTGCCAGCAGCTTCGGGGCCGGGACTAACACAGATACGCAGTATTTT; cdr3_aa: CASSFGAGTNTDTQYF
j_call: TRBJ2-7; v_call: TRBV5-4; clone_size: .; d_call: .; cdr3_nt: TGTGCCAGCAGCCGGGACTCCTACGAGCAGTACTTC; cdr3_aa: CASSRDSYEQYF
j_call: TRBJ1-1; v_call: TRBV6-1; clone_size: .; d_call: .; cdr3_nt: TGTGCCAGCAGTCGCGGACAACTTACCACTGAAGCTTTCTTT; cdr3_aa: CASSRGQLTTEAFF
j_call: TRBJ2-6; v_call: TRBV29-1; clone_size: .; d_call: .; cdr3_nt: TGCAGCGTTGAACCGGCAGGGCGAGGGGCCAACGTCCTGACTTTC; cdr3_aa: CSVEPAGRGANVLTF
j_call: TRBJ1-1; v_call: TRBV19; clone_size: .; d_call: .; cdr3_nt: TGTGCCAGTAGTATTGCTGCTCTCACTGAAGCTTTCTTT; cdr3_aa: CASSIAALTEAFF
j_call: TRBJ2-3; v_call: TRBV15; clone_size: .; d_call: TRBD2; cdr3_nt: TGTGCCACCAGCAGAGTGCGGGGGTACACAGATACGCAGTATTTT; cdr3_aa: CATSRVRGYTDTQYF
j_call: TRBJ1-2; v_call: TRBV4-1; clone_size: .; d_call: .; cdr3_nt: TGCGCCAGCAGCCAAGACAGGAACTATGGCTACACCTTC; cdr3_aa: CASSQDRNYGYTF
j_call: TRBJ2-7; v_call: TRBV11-3; clone_size: .; d_call: .; cdr3_nt: TGTGCCAGCAGCCGAGGTGCGGGTTTCTACGAGCAGTACTTC; cdr3_aa: CASSRGAGFYEQYF
j_call: TRBJ1-2; v_call: TRBV6-5; clone_size: .; d_call: .; cdr3_nt: TGTGCCAGCAGTTGGACAAATAACTATGGCTACACCTTC; cdr3_aa: CASSWTNNYGYTF
j_call: TRBJ1-5; v_call: TRBV27; clone_size: .; d_call: TRBD1; cdr3_nt: TGTGCCAGCAGTTTATCCCGGGACAGGGGTCAGCCCCAGCATTTT; cdr3_aa: CASSLSRDRGQPQHF
j_call: TRBJ2-2; v_call: TRBV5-1; clone_size: once; d_call: .; cdr3_nt: TGCGCCAGCAGCTTGGAACAGAACACCGGGGAGCTGTTTTTT; cdr3_aa: CASSLEQNTGELFF
j_call: TRBJ1-1; v_call: TRBV4-2; clone_size: .; d_call: .; cdr3_nt: TGTGCCAGCAGCCAAGCGGAGGGACGCGTCACTGAAGCTTTCTTT; cdr3_aa: CASSQAEGRVTEAFF
j_call: TRBJ1-1; v_call: TRBV29-1; clone_size: .; d_call: .; cdr3_nt: TGCAGCGTTAGACAGCGAGGGGGGAACACTGAAGCTTTCTTT; cdr3_aa: CSVRQRGGNTEAFF